These T cell receptor beta chains were read from a single sample in a study of blood T cell repertoires in COVID-19. Repertoires were generated with immunoSEQ multiplex PCR, while TCRdb's copy carries only in-frame clones and drops some. Of around 380,000 clones listed, around 87% are singletons. The sample taken for sequencing was PBMCs or T cells enriched from blood (not recorded which). Source of these receptors: a man aged 25 to 40 who had recovered from COVID-19. Both conserved end residues are part of each CDR3. The D gene is left open where the match is weak. Size tells how often a clone was seen (once, few, many) or the class of an expanded clone, and some rows leave it out.

d_call	v_call	clone_size	j_call	cdr3_nt	cdr3_aa
TRBD2	TRBV19	once	TRBJ2-5	TGTGCCAGTAGTATATCGGCGGGGGGAGAGACCCAGTACTTC	CASSISAGGETQYF
NA	TRBV6-5	NA	TRBJ1-5	TGTGCCAGCAGACAGGAGCTCAATCAGCCCCAGCATTTT	CASRQELNQPQHF
NA	TRBV30	NA	TRBJ1-2	TGTGCCTGGAGTATGGGGGCATCTATCTATGGCTACACCTTC	CAWSMGASIYGYTF
TRBD1	TRBV30	NA	TRBJ2-7	TGTGCCTTCCGGGACAGGGGTCTGGGCGAGCAGTACTTC	CAFRDRGLGEQYF
NA	TRBV4-1	NA	TRBJ1-1	TGCGCCAGCAGCCAAGGGACAGCGTTTATGAACACTGAAGCTTTCTTT	CASSQGTAFMNTEAFF
TRBD2	TRBV18	NA	TRBJ2-1	TGTGCCAGCTCTCCGGGACTAGCGGGGAAGCAGTTCTTC	CASSPGLAGKQFF
NA	TRBV7-6	once	TRBJ2-3	TGTGCCAGCAGCTCGCGGGACCGGGCCACAGATACGCAGTATTTT	CASSSRDRATDTQYF
NA	TRBV4-1	NA	TRBJ2-7	TGCGCCAGCAGCGTACGACAGTCCTACGAGCAGTACTTC	CASSVRQSYEQYF
NA	TRBV20-1	many	TRBJ1-2	TGCAGTGCTAGTGGAGTACCTGATGATGGCTACACCTTC	CSASGVPDDGYTF
NA	TRBV7-9	NA	TRBJ2-1	TGTGCCACACAAGGCGGAGTCTTGGGTGAGCAGTTCTTC	CATQGGVLGEQFF
TRBD1	TRBV12-3/TRBV12-4	once	TRBJ1-6	TGTGCCAGCAATGGACAGGTTAATTCACCCCTCCACTTT	CASNGQVNSPLHF
NA	TRBV6-5	NA	TRBJ1-5	TGTGCCAGCAGTTACCTATTATCCAATCAGCCCCAGCATTTT	CASSYLLSNQPQHF
NA	TRBV7-9	NA	TRBJ2-1	TGTGCCAGCAGCGTTAGTTATGAGCAGTTCTTC	CASSVSYEQFF
NA	TRBV5-4	once	TRBJ1-2	TGTGCCAGCAGCCCGACCCGACAGGAAAACTATGGCTACACCTTC	CASSPTRQENYGYTF
NA	TRBV11-2	few	TRBJ1-2	TGTGCCAGCAGCTTAGGACAGGCCTATGGCTACACCTTC	CASSLGQAYGYTF
NA	TRBV19	NA	TRBJ1-6	TGTGCCAGTAGTCCATCTACGGGGTGGCCAGGGGATAACTCACCCCTCCACTTT	CASSPSTGWPGDNSPLHF
NA	TRBV21-1	NA	TRBJ2-7	TGTGCCAGCAGGCGGGGGTACGAGCAGTACTTC	CASRRGYEQYF
NA	TRBV19	NA	TRBJ1-2	TGTGCCAGTCGGCCCGATCCAACGGGGGGGGGCTACACCTTC	CASRPDPTGGGYTF
NA	TRBV19	many	TRBJ1-5	TGTGCCAGTAGTACGGCCTGGAGGAGCAATCAGCCCCAGCATTTT	CASSTAWRSNQPQHF
NA	TRBV18	NA	TRBJ1-2	TGTGCCAGCTCACCCACCACGGGGAATGGCTACACCTTC	CASSPTTGNGYTF
NA	TRBV11-2	NA	TRBJ2-3	TGTGCCAGCAGCTTAGATCGGAGGGCAGATACGCAGTATTTT	CASSLDRRADTQYF
NA	TRBV2	NA	TRBJ2-2	TGTGCCAGCAGTGTTGAAGCCACCGGGGAGCTGTTTTTT	CASSVEATGELFF
TRBD2	TRBV7-6	NA	TRBJ2-5	TGTGCCAGCAGCTTACGACTAGCGGGGATGGGTTGGGGAGAGACCCAGTACTTC	CASSLRLAGMGWGETQYF
TRBD1	TRBV9	NA	TRBJ1-3	TGTGCCAGCAGCGAGGGGACAGGGGGCTCTGGAAACACCATATATTTT	CASSEGTGGSGNTIYF
TRBD2	TRBV19	NA	TRBJ2-1	TGTGCCAGTAGTATAGTTGGACTAGCGGGGCCGAATGAGCAGTTCTTC	CASSIVGLAGPNEQFF
NA	TRBV3-1/TRBV3-2	NA	TRBJ2-3	TGTGCCAGCAGCCCACTGGGGGGATACTCAGATACGCAGTATTTT	CASSPLGGYSDTQYF
TRBD1	TRBV11-2	NA	TRBJ1-3	TGTGCCAGCAGCCCAGGACAGGGGGATTTTCGAAACACCATATATTTT	CASSPGQGDFRNTIYF
NA	TRBV18	once	TRBJ2-7	TGTGCCAGCCGGTCGGGGAACGAGCAGTACTTC	CASRSGNEQYF
TRBD1	TRBV7-8	once	TRBJ2-7	TGTGCCAGCAGCTCCCGGGACAGCATCTACGAGCAGTACTTC	CASSSRDSIYEQYF
NA	TRBV5-1	NA	TRBJ1-4	TGCGCCAGCAGCCTGGGCGGCACTAATGAAAAACTGTTTTTT	CASSLGGTNEKLFF
NA	TRBV6-2/TRBV6-3	NA	TRBJ2-7	TGTGCCAGCAGTTACCGGTACGAGCAGTACTTC	CASSYRYEQYF
NA	TRBV5-1	NA	TRBJ1-1	TGCGCCAGCAGCTTGGTTGGGGGCTTGAACACTGAAGCTTTCTTT	CASSLVGGLNTEAFF
NA	TRBV6-6	few	TRBJ2-7	TGTGCCAGCAGTTCCGCCGACAGGAGCCCCTACGAGCAGTACTTC	CASSSADRSPYEQYF
NA	TRBV7-8	NA	TRBJ2-1	TGTGCCAGCAGCTTACCCACGGCGGGTGAGCAGTTCTTC	CASSLPTAGEQFF
TRBD1	TRBV7-2	NA	TRBJ1-2	TGTGCCAGCAGCGTAGGACAGGGGCCTCTCTATGGCTACACCTTC	CASSVGQGPLYGYTF
TRBD1	TRBV5-1	NA	TRBJ1-1	TGCGCCAGCAGCTTGGCGGGACAGACTGAAGCTTTCTTT	CASSLAGQTEAFF
NA	TRBV9	NA	TRBJ1-3	TGTGCCAGCAGCACAGTAGGCGGAAACACCATATATTTT	CASSTVGGNTIYF
TRBD1	TRBV5-1	NA	TRBJ1-3	TGCGCCAGCAGCCAACGACAGGGGGCTGGAAACACCATATATTTT	CASSQRQGAGNTIYF
TRBD1	TRBV6-5	NA	TRBJ2-7	TGTGCCAGCAGTTACACCCGGACAGGGGACGAGTACTTC	CASSYTRTGDEYF
TRBD1	TRBV5-6	few	TRBJ1-2	TGTGCCAGCAGCATTGGGACAGTCGCGACCTATGGCTACACCTTC	CASSIGTVATYGYTF
TRBD1	TRBV11-1	NA	TRBJ1-1	TGTGCCAGCAGCTTTCAGGGGGGCACTGAAGCTTTCTTT	CASSFQGGTEAFF
TRBD1	TRBV7-9	NA	TRBJ1-1	TGTGCCAGCAGCTTACCGACAGGGTACACTGAAGCTTTCTTT	CASSLPTGYTEAFF
NA	TRBV9	NA	TRBJ1-1	TGTGCCAGCAGCGCCCTCTCCCCGGTCGGGACTGAAGCTTTCTTT	CASSALSPVGTEAFF
NA	TRBV9	NA	TRBJ1-1	TGTGCCAGCAGCCCAGGTACAGGGTGGGGTAGTAACGCTGAAGCTTTCTTT	CASSPGTGWGSNAEAFF
NA	TRBV6-5	NA	TRBJ1-1	TGTGCCAGCAGTTACCTCGGAGGGCCCACTGAAGCTTTCTTT	CASSYLGGPTEAFF
NA	TRBV13	NA	TRBJ2-2	TGTGCCAGCAGTGTATACACCGGGGAGCTGTTTTTT	CASSVYTGELFF
TRBD1	TRBV6-5	NA	TRBJ1-2	TGTGCCAGCAGCGGGGACAGGGGGCAGATCGGTGGCTACACCTTC	CASSGDRGQIGGYTF